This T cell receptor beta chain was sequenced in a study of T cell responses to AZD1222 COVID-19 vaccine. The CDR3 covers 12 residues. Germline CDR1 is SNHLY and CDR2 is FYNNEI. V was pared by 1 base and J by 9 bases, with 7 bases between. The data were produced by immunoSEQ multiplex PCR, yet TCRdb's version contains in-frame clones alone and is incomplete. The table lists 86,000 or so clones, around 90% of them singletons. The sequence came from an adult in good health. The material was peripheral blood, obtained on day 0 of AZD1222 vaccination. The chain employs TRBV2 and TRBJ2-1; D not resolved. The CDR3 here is CASSEGDTEQFF. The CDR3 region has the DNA TGTGCCAGCAGTGAAGGGGATACTGAGCAGTTCTTC. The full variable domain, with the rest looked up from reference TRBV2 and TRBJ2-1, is EPEVTQTPSHQVTQMGQEVILRCVPISNHLYFYWYRQILGQKVEFLVSFYNNEISEKSEIFDDQFSVERPDGSNFTLKIRSTKLEDSAMYFCASSEGDTEQFFGPGTRLTVL.